The source of this T cell receptor (beta chain) is a study of regulatory T cells in long-lasting Graves disease. In the study overall: Graves' patients diagnosed newly had used antithyroid drugs under 3 months.

Trimming at V came to 7 bases and at J to 1 base, leaving 16 bases not matched to a gene. Germline V gene data show CDR1 as MNHNS and CDR2 as SASEGT. CDR3 length equals 18 residues. Time point given: newly diagnosed GD, antithyroid drugs for less than 3 months. Researchers made the TCR library from RNA that was extracted from PBMCs. Construction of the TCR beta libraries employed iRepertoire HTBI primers in conjunction with Arm-PCR of CDR3 regions. Via MiXCR, TCRdb re-called the multiplex PCR reads, giving one row per CDR3 protein. The sample yields 420,000 or so distinct CDR3 sequences, around 15% seen once. This clonotype was seen repeatedly, ten times or more. The same data also went into a second study, on T cells in Graves' hyperthyroidism and ophthalmopathy. That source adds: Newly diagnosed patients aged 18 to 65 had hyperthyroidism of under 2 months' duration. Thyroid ultrasound and orbital computed tomography, with clinical symptoms and serum thyroxine and TRAb, informed diagnoses. Ophthalmopathy was separated from stable hyperthyroidism by a 13 V-J model.

The material was peripheral blood mononuclear cells (PBMCs), obtained at new diagnosis, from a patient treated with antithyroid drugs. This receptor was identified in a woman aged 18-35 years with Graves disease. The V call is TRBV6-1, the J call TRBJ2-7; 10 bases are shared with TRBD2. The CDR3 region has the DNA TGTGCCAGCACCCCGAGGGGGGCTAGCGGGAGATCATCCTACGAGCAGTACTTC. Its translation is CASTPRGASGRSSYEQYF.